The rows below give T cell receptor beta chains drawn from one sample of a study of CD8+ T cells in alopecia areata. The repertoire was sequenced with immunoSEQ multiplex PCR; TCRdb's copy has only in-frame clones and lacks some. The repertoire holds some 150,000 clones, with about 50% as singletons. The sample here was CD8+ T cells sorted from blood, taken at week 0. These receptor sequences come from a human donor with alopecia areata. Each CDR3 is given without its conserved first and last residue.

TRBJ1-1	TRBV29-1	SVPLPNTEAF
TRBJ2-5	TRBV7-2	ASRLVQETQY
TRBJ2-2	TRBV27	ASSYTPGLASGELF
TRBJ1-2	TRBV28	ASSRTPLFGGYT
TRBJ2-1	TRBV7-9	ASSLAGPGTGNHEQF
TRBJ1-1	TRBV9	ASSASGGGTEAF
TRBJ2-7	TRBV27	ASSSPDTRYEQY
TRBJ1-4	TRBV4-3	ASSPHRGDEKLF
TRBJ1-2	TRBV27	ASSLSSRVGYT
TRBJ2-1	TRBV9	ASSVASTPADEQF
TRBJ2-2	TRBV5-1	ASSLVVRVLDTGELF
TRBJ2-1	TRBV13	ASSPGSGGEQF
TRBJ2-5	TRBV6-5	ASSTDRDEETQY
TRBJ2-3	TRBV7-8	ASSLVVSGATDTQY
TRBJ2-1	TRBV10-3	AISEWLFRVGGEQF
TRBJ1-2	TRBV29-1	SVEGLQGTYGYT
TRBJ1-5	TRBV4-3	ASSQDRGQGGQPQH
TRBJ2-5	TRBV11-2	ASSPPGRLQETQY
TRBJ2-1	TRBV6-6	ASVTDSPDNEQF
TRBJ2-7	TRBV29-1	SVVSSGAYEQY
TRBJ2-7	TRBV30	AWSESRGFDEQY
TRBJ1-2	TRBV2	ASYGGYT
TRBJ2-1	TRBV11-2	ASTEERGRDNEQF
TRBJ1-5	TRBV4-3	ASSQDLKTGRINQPQH
TRBJ2-2	TRBV7-9	ASSGAETNTGELF
TRBJ2-7	TRBV6-6	ASSPSYEQY
TRBJ2-7	TRBV7-9	ASSKDGSSYEQY
TRBJ2-5	TRBV4-3	ASSQDREGTQETQY
TRBJ2-1	TRBV5-6	ASRGTGQRVNEQF
TRBJ1-1	TRBV5-6	ASSYLGVNTEAF
TRBJ1-2	TRBV7-9	ASSLGTGSDGYT
TRBJ2-7	TRBV29-1	SVEEGADYEQY
TRBJ2-7	TRBV5-6	ASSRQGANYEQY
TRBJ1-2	TRBV29-1	SVDGQGTYGYT
TRBJ2-7	TRBV7-2	ASSKWTGNEQY
TRBJ2-7	TRBV27	ASSPDRDSSYEQY
TRBJ1-1	TRBV4-3	ASSQELLGRQREAF
TRBJ2-2	TRBV9	ASSAPADRGNTGELF
TRBJ2-3	TRBV2	ASSEAGRFTDTQY
TRBJ2-7	TRBV13	ASSKNRAPFDEQY
TRBJ2-3	TRBV27	ASRTLESTDTQY
TRBJ2-1	TRBV29-1	SVEGTQF
TRBJ1-2	TRBV25-1	ASEDRGDYGYT
TRBJ2-4	TRBV9	ASSVGRAPRNIQY
TRBJ2-7	TRBV7-3	ASSLSGGSYEQY
TRBJ2-6	TRBV5-1	ASSLGVGGANVLT
TRBJ1-2	TRBV30	AWSVGPPGGYT
TRBJ1-3	TRBV25-1	ASSDGNTIY
TRBJ2-1	TRBV28	ASSIGLAGGVNYNEQF
TRBJ2-7	TRBV13	ASSRWEGDEQY